Listed here are 6 T cell receptor beta chains from one sample, sequenced in a study of shared clonotypes between healthy human individuals. Libraries were prepared by immunoSEQ multiplex PCR; TCRdb keeps only in-frame clonotypes and omits some of them. Among over 700,000 clones listed, roughly two thirds were seen once. Sequenced material: memory CD4+ T cells sorted from blood. Noted subset: CD45RA-negative fraction. These receptors came from a woman younger than 45 in good health.

The genes are TRBV5-1 and TRBJ2-1, with 13 positions matching TRBD2. The CDR3 is 17 amino acids. Germline assignment: CDR1 SGHRS and CDR2 YFSETQ. The V and J ends lost 4 bases and 0 bases, in that order; junction bases with no gene match: 4. Here the CDR3 DNA reads TGCGCCAGCAGCCCGGGACTAGCGGGAAGCTCCTACAATGAGCAGTTCTTC. It is translated as CASSPGLAGSSYNEQFF.

Note on this clone: This sample includes further DNA sequences coding for the same CDR3. V is TRBV10-1 and J is TRBJ2-2; TRBD2 matches 7 bases. Germline assignment: CDR1 WNHNN and CDR2 SYGVQD (reference sequence). The CDR3 is 15 residues long. The V gene end was trimmed by 3 bases and the J gene end by 0 bases; junction bases not matched to a gene: 1. The CDR3 nucleotides read TGCGCCAGCAGTGATGGGGGGGCGAACACCGGGGAGCTGTTTTTT. Amino acid sequence: CASSDGGANTGELFF.

The chain joins TRBV28 to TRBJ1-5, with D perhaps matching TRBD1 (5 bases). CDR3 size: 13 residues. From germline, CDR1 is MDHEN and CDR2 SYDVKM. Trimming pared 3 bases from V and 7 bases from J, leaving 10 bases between. Here the CDR3 reads CASSFTGPQPQHF. Written as DNA, the CDR3 is TGTGCCAGCAGTTTTACAGGCCCCCAGCCCCAGCATTTT.

The gene calls are TRBV28 and TRBJ1-2, with 9 bases that match TRBD1. This CDR3 contains 15 residues. Trimming took 4 bases from V and 1 from J; bases not matched to a gene: 4. Germline loops: CDR1 MDHEN, CDR2 SYDVKM. The CDR3 region has the DNA TGTGCCAGCAGTTCGGGACAGGGATTTAACTATGGCTACACCTTC. Translating it yields CASSSGQGFNYGYTF.

The chain carries TRBV28 and TRBJ2-3, with D tentatively TRBD2 (6 bases). There are 15 residues in the CDR3. Germline values: CDR1 MDHEN, CDR2 SYDVKM. With 7 bases removed from V and 8 bases from J, the gap between germline ends came to 22 bases. The CDR3 bases are TGTGCCAGCACTAGTACGGCGGAGGGCCCCGCTACGCAGTATTTT. This gives the protein CASTSTAEGPATQYF.

The gene calls are TRBV6-1 and TRBJ1-1; no firm D call. This CDR3 is built from 13 residues. CDR1 MNHNS and CDR2 SASEGT come from the germline V gene. Trimming shortened V by 4 bases and J by 5 bases, and 11 bases separated the two germline ends. The CDR3 bases are TGTGCCAGCAGTGTGGAGCAGCATACTGAAGCTTTCTTT. This codes for CASSVEQHTEAFF.